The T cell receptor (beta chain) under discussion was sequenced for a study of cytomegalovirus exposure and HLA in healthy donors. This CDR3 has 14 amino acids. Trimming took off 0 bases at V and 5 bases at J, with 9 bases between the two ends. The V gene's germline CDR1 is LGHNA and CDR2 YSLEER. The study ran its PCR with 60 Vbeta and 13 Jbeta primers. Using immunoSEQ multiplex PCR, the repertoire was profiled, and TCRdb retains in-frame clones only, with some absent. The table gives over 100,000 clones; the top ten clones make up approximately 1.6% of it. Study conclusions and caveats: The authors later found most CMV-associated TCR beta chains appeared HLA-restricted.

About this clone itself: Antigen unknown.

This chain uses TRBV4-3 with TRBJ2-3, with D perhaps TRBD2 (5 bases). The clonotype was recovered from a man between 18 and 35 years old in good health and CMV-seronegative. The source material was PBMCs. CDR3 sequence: CASSQDRRGDTQYF. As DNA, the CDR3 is TGCGCCAGCAGCCAAGATCGACGGGGAGATACGCAGTATTTT.